A selection of T cell receptor beta chains follows, all from one sample in a study of T-cell reconstitution after alpha-beta-depleted transplantation in children. TCRdb reprocessed the PCR reads with MiXCR, giving one entry per CDR3 protein. The table has approximately 170,000 distinct CDR3 sequences, 11% seen once; the top ten hold under 15%. The specimen comprised PBMCs, sampled before TCRalphabeta/CD19-depleted stem cell transplant. The receptors stem from a boy aged 2 to 9 with acute myeloid leukemia, due to receive a stem cell transplant. CDR3s include the opening cysteine and the closing phenylalanine or tryptophan. A D gene is named only where the DNA matches it firmly. Part of the rows lack a size; the others show once, few, many or a class for expanded clones.

V,size,J,D,CDR3,DNA
TRBV28,many,TRBJ2-7,.,CASSLHGIYEQYF,TGTGCCAGCAGTTTACACGGGATCTACGAGCAGTACTTC
TRBV12-3/TRBV12-4,many,TRBJ1-6,TRBD1,CASSAQGGNSPLHF,TGTGCCAGCAGTGCCCAGGGGGGGAATTCACCCCTCCACTTT
TRBV5-1,many,TRBJ2-4,.,CASSLDSRVSLAKNIQYF,TGCGCCAGCAGCTTGGATTCGCGGGTCAGTCTAGCCAAAAACATTCAGTACTTC
TRBV4-1,many,TRBJ2-1,TRBD1,CASSHHTGQDEQFF,TGCGCCAGCAGCCACCATACCGGACAGGATGAGCAGTTCTTC
TRBV28,many,TRBJ1-2,.,CASSLPPPSPGQFYGYTF,TGTGCCAGCAGTTTGCCCCCCCCCTCCCCGGGACAATTCTATGGCTACACCTTC
TRBV5-4,many,TRBJ1-1,.,CASSKEGMNTEAFF,TGTGCCAGCAGTAAGGAGGGAATGAACACTGAAGCTTTCTTT
TRBV28,many,TRBJ2-1,.,CASRVGGEIYNEQFF,TGTGCCAGCAGGGTGGGGGGCGAAATTTACAATGAGCAGTTCTTC
TRBV5-1,many,TRBJ2-5,TRBD2,CASSWNGRGSQETQYF,TGCGCCAGCAGCTGGAACGGGAGGGGAAGTCAAGAGACCCAGTACTTC
TRBV9,many,TRBJ2-7,TRBD1,CASSAGTVSYEQYF,TGTGCCAGCAGCGCCGGGACAGTCTCCTACGAGCAGTACTTC
TRBV12-3/TRBV12-4,many,TRBJ2-7,.,CASSLASNDRYSYEQYF,TGTGCCAGCAGTTTAGCGTCCAACGACCGTTACTCCTACGAGCAGTACTTC
TRBV28,many,TRBJ2-3,.,CASSLSYANTDTQYF,TGTGCCAGCAGTTTGTCGTATGCGAACACAGATACGCAGTATTTT
TRBV7-2,many,TRBJ2-3,.,CASSLASLPSGTQYF,TGTGCCAGCAGCTTAGCGTCCCTACCGTCGGGTACGCAGTATTTT
TRBV12-3/TRBV12-4,many,TRBJ2-1,TRBD2,CASSLVAGGPNLEQFF,TGTGCCAGCAGTTTGGTAGCGGGAGGGCCTAACCTTGAGCAGTTCTTC
TRBV5-1,many,TRBJ2-7,TRBD2,CASSLAGALPIEQYF,TGCGCCAGCAGCCTAGCGGGAGCTCTCCCTATCGAGCAGTACTTC
TRBV20-1,many,TRBJ1-5,TRBD1,CSAPGQGNNQPQHF,TGCAGTGCTCCGGGACAGGGCAACAATCAGCCCCAGCATTTT
TRBV12-3/TRBV12-4,many,TRBJ2-5,.,CASSLWIYETQYF,TGTGCCAGCAGTTTGTGGATCTATGAGACCCAGTACTTC
TRBV5-1,many,TRBJ2-2,TRBD1,CASSLAGQGADTGELFF,TGCGCCAGCAGCTTGGCGGGACAGGGCGCGGACACCGGGGAGCTGTTTTTT
TRBV5-1,many,TRBJ2-5,.,CASSLVGRGQLQETQYF,TGCGCCAGCAGCTTGGTTGGTCGGGGACAACTCCAAGAGACCCAGTACTTC
TRBV20-1,few,TRBJ2-1,TRBD2,CSATGFPGLAGISSYNEQFF,TGCAGTGCCACCGGTTTTCCGGGACTAGCGGGAATAAGCTCCTACAATGAGCAGTTCTTC
TRBV12-3/TRBV12-4,many,TRBJ1-1,.,CASSRWINTEAFF,TGTGCCAGCAGTCGCTGGATAAACACTGAAGCTTTCTTT
TRBV6-2/TRBV6-3,.,TRBJ1-4,.,CASSYSWGKREKLFF,TGTGCCAGCAGTTACTCATGGGGGAAGAGGGAAAAACTGTTTTTT
TRBV20-1,many,TRBJ1-5,TRBD1,CSARTGGLNQPQHF,TGCAGTGCAAGGACAGGGGGCCTTAATCAGCCCCAGCATTTT
TRBV4-1,few,TRBJ2-3,TRBD2,CASSQERLASDTQYF,TGCGCCAGCAGCCAAGAGAGACTAGCGTCGGATACGCAGTATTTT
TRBV7-9,many,TRBJ2-1,.,CASSLKAGSYNEQFF,TGTGCCAGCAGCTTAAAAGCAGGCTCCTACAATGAGCAGTTCTTC
TRBV7-6,many,TRBJ2-1,TRBD1,CASSLGTGSLNEQFF,TGTGCCAGCAGCTTGGGGACAGGTTCCCTCAATGAGCAGTTCTTC
TRBV20-1,many,TRBJ2-1,.,CSARVLWDRNYNEQFF,TGCAGTGCTAGAGTCCTTTGGGATCGGAATTACAATGAGCAGTTCTTC